Shown below are 15 T cell receptor beta chains from a single sample sequenced in a study of identical twins. TCRdb analysed the 5' RACE reads with MiXCR anew, one entry per CDR3 protein. Found here are 400,000 to 500,000 distinct CDR3 sequences, 15% to 20% of them singletons; the top ten hold more than 10%. The sequencing input was naive T cells sorted from blood. These TCRs come from a man over 45 in good health.

This clonotype was observed a few times. CDR3 sequence: CSASGGPTITGELFF. Written as DNA, the CDR3 is TGCAGTGCTAGTGGGGGACCCACGATCACCGGGGAGCTGTTTTTT. The V call is TRBV20-1, the J call TRBJ2-2, with D perhaps assigned TRBD1 or TRBD2 (5 bases each). CDR1 and CDR2 (germline): DFQATT, SNEGSKA (reference sequence). This CDR3 has 15 residues. The V gene lost 3 bases and the J gene lost 4 bases, with 15 bases spanning the gap.

The table lists this clonotype with many counts. J is TRBJ2-5 and V is TRBV5-1, with a possible D match to TRBD1 (6 bases). Trimming left V 4 bases short and J 5 bases short, with 18 bases between. Per germline, CDR1 SGHRS and CDR2 YFSETQ. There are 15 residues in the CDR3. The CDR3 DNA is TGCGCCAGCAGCCGGGACACTTTCCGTGAGGAGACCCAGTACTTC. It is translated as CASSRDTFREETQYF. The whole variable domain, filled in from reference TRBV5-1 and TRBJ2-5, reads KAGVTQTPRYLIKTRGQQVTLSCSPISGHRSVSWYQQTPGQGLQFLFEYFSETQRNKGNFPGRFSGRQFSNSRSEMNVSTLELGDSALYLCASSRDTFREETQYFGPGTRLLVL.

The genes are TRBV20-1 and TRBJ1-2, with D maybe TRBD1 (5 bases). The germline V gene has CDR1 DFQATT and CDR2 SNEGSKA (reference sequence). The CDR3 has 15 amino acids. Trimming took off 6 bases at V and 0 bases at J, with 17 bases between the two ends. The CDR3 DNA reads as TGCAGTGCCCCAAGCAGGGCAGGACCTAACTATGGCTACACCTTC. Residues: CSAPSRAGPNYGYTF.

This clonotype was found many times. The genes are TRBV7-2 and TRBJ2-4, with 7 bases that match TRBD2. V lost 2 bases, J lost 1 base, and 8 bases stayed unmatched. The CDR3 has 17 residues. Germline V gene lookup returns CDR1 SGHTA and CDR2 FQGNSA. The CDR3 DNA follows: TGTGCCAGCAGCTTAAGAGGCGGGAGTGTTGCCAAAAACATTCAGTACTTC. Translation gives CASSLRGGSVAKNIQYF.

At least ten counts were recorded for this clonotype. V usage is TRBV5-1 and J usage is TRBJ2-5; 7 nucleotides agree with TRBD1. CDR3 length: 15 residues. CDR1 and CDR2 from the germline V gene are SGHRS and YFSETQ. V gave up 1 base and J gave up 1 base; unmatched junction bases: 4. In DNA, the CDR3 is TGCGCCAGCAGCTTGAGAGGGACAGCCCAAGAGACCCAGTACTTC. It is translated as CASSLRGTAQETQYF.

About this clonotype itself: A single base separates this from a much larger clone, so it may be a read error. V usage is TRBV12-3 or TRBV12-4 and J usage is TRBJ2-5; D is perhaps TRBD1 or TRBD2 (5 bases each). This CDR3 is 14 amino acids long. The CDR3 sequence is CGSSWWGHQETQYF. The CDR3 DNA reads TGTGGCAGCAGTTGGTGGGGACACCAAGAGACCCAGTACTTC.

The V and J genes are TRBV10-3 and TRBJ2-7; D not resolved. CDR1 is ENHRY and CDR2 is SYGVKD in the germline V gene. Trimming took 6 bases from V and 4 from J, leaving 7 bases between them. CDR3 length: 11 amino acids. The CDR3 DNA sequence: TGTGCCATCAGCCGGTCATACGAGCAGTACTTC. The encoded protein is CAISRSYEQYF.

There are many counts of this clonotype. The chain uses TRBV20-1 and TRBJ1-2; TRBD1 might be the D (5 bases). Trimming took off 0 bases at V and 9 bases at J, with 14 bases between the two ends. The germline gives CDR1 DFQATT, CDR2 SNEGSKA (reference sequence). This CDR3 is built from 13 residues. Here the CDR3 DNA reads TGCAGTGCTAGAGATGCGCAGGGTCTTAGCTACACCTTC. This codes for CSARDAQGLSYTF.

This clonotype was observed many times. This rearrangement joins TRBV20-1 to TRBJ2-1, with 11 bases matching TRBD2. CDR3 length: 18 residues. Germline trimming cut 0 bases from V and 0 bases from J; bases unmatched to any gene: 7. Germline lookup yields CDR1 DFQATT and CDR2 SNEGSKA (reference sequence). CDR3 region: CSARDASGGPSSYNEQFF. CDR3 in DNA: TGCAGTGCTAGAGATGCTAGCGGGGGGCCCAGCTCCTACAATGAGCAGTTCTTC.

This clonotype was detected once. The chain couples TRBV7-2 to TRBJ2-3, with D perhaps TRBD2 (6 bases). The CDR3 totals 14 residues. CDR1 SGHTA and CDR2 FQGNSA come from the germline V gene. V lost 1 base, J lost 10 bases, and 15 bases lay in between. CDR3 amino acids: CASSLGNGGEAQYF. As DNA, the CDR3 is TGTGCCAGCAGCTTAGGGAATGGCGGGGAAGCGCAGTATTTT.

V is TRBV19 and J is TRBJ1-1; 10 nucleotides agree with TRBD1. Germline assignment: CDR1 LNHDA and CDR2 SQIVND (reference sequence). The CDR3 length is 15 residues. V lost 9 bases to trimming and J lost 1 base; unmatched junction nucleotides: 8. The CDR3 region has the DNA TGTGCCAGCCCTCCTCGACAGGGGGCGAACACTGAAGCTTTCTTT. Residues: CASPPRQGANTEAFF.

This clonotype has just a few counts. J is TRBJ2-1 and V is TRBV24-1; 9 positions agree with TRBD2. CDR1 KGHDR and CDR2 SFDVKD come from the germline V gene. Trimming cost V 2 bases and J 8 bases; bases outside gene matches: 6. The CDR3 is 15 amino acids. The CDR3: CATSDSGTSFYEQFF. For the CDR3, the DNA is TGTGCCACCAGTGATTCCGGGACTAGCTTCTATGAGCAGTTCTTC.

This clonotype was seen ten or more times. The DNA of the CDR3 is TGCGCCAGCAGCCCAGCTCTAGGGACGGAACAAGAGACCCAGTACTTC. It specifies CASSPALGTEQETQYF. This chain uses TRBV4-1 with TRBJ2-5; D assignment may be TRBD1 or TRBD2 (5 bases each). Per germline, CDR1 MGHRA and CDR2 YSYEKL. The CDR3 sequence is 16 residues long. Trimming took off 4 bases at V and 2 bases at J, with 17 bases between the two ends.

This clonotype was observed a few times. This sequence joins TRBV3-1 and TRBJ1-5; no firm D call. CDR3 length equals 15 residues. CDR1 is LGHDT and CDR2 is YNNKEL in the germline V gene (reference sequence). The germline V and J ends were trimmed by 0 bases and 0 bases, with 6 bases remaining between them. This CDR3 reads CASSQDGNSNQPQHF. In DNA, the CDR3 is TGTGCCAGCAGCCAAGACGGCAATAGCAATCAGCCCCAGCATTTT.

This clonotype has only a few counts. CDR3 region: CSVVGTGTEAFF. As DNA, the CDR3 is TGCAGCGTTGTCGGGACAGGGACCGAAGCTTTCTTT. The V and J genes are TRBV29-1 and TRBJ1-1; 9 bases line up with TRBD1. This CDR3 is 12 amino acids long. The V gene's germline CDR1 is SQVTM and CDR2 ANQGSEA. With 4 bases clipped from V and 8 bases from J, the junction kept 5 bases outside the gene matches.